This TCR beta chain was sequenced for a study of T cell responses to AZD1222 COVID-19 vaccine (dated by TCRdb to the early 2020s). The study in broad terms: A total of more than 230 trial participants underwent TCR sequencing, of whom about 210 had received two doses of AZD1222 and approximately 26 had received two doses of the MenACWY control vaccine. Enrollment into the trials was organized by age into subgroups of 18-55, 56-69 and 70-plus years, and those subgroups contained approximately 150, 30 and 60 TCR-sequenced participants, respectively.

Explained via the paper, the time point label denotes: about 28 days (+/-7) after the second vaccine dose. Because spike-specific TCR depth and breadth did not differ between the two schedules, AZD1222 recipients who got a second dose at roughly 4 weeks were pooled with those who got a second dose at roughly 12 weeks. Samples from vaccinated people were obtained from the UK trials COV001 and COV002, which included a single-blind randomized controlled phase 2/3 trial of AZD1222 (ChAdOx1 nCoV-19) in healthy adults. For TCRbeta chain sequencing, PBMC samples were collected from trial participants at day 0 and at day 28 after the second dose. As regards this clone: No antigen is known for it. No base quality information exists; no much larger clone differs at one position.

The CDR3 regions of human TCRbeta chains were analyzed by immunosequencing. For the original study's pipeline: TCRs in the repertoires were compared against a reference library of SARS-CoV-2-specific TCRs that had been generated with the MIRA antigen-specificity platform. Breadth was defined as the fraction of unique TCRs that were SARS-CoV-2-associated, and depth was defined as the fraction of total T cells that were SARS-CoV-2-associated. Using the MIRA data, every spike-specific TCR was mapped to the spike region that the TCR reacted to and assigned to either a CD4 or a CD8 class. Log10-transformed breadth and depth values were compared by one-way ANOVA with Sidak's multiple comparisons tests. TCRdb retrieved this table from immuneACCESS and kept in-frame rearrangements only. Not all clones are present; in checked studies, unresolved V genes account for under half, and no reason is known for the remainder. V, J and clone size were drawn from that table, and D and trimming were deduced from the DNA. Within this sample are about 120,000 clones, with about 93% of them counted one time only. Clones ranked in the top ten supply approximately 5.1% of the sample.

The germline V gene (reference sequence) yields MNHNY for CDR1 and SVGAGI for CDR2. Germline trimming amounts to 0 bases on V and 10 bases on J, with 4 as the count of junction bases outside the gene matches. The CDR3 measures 13 amino acids from cysteine to phenylalanine. Solely the CDR3 DNA is kept, with 39 bases framed from the first base. Overall study outcomes, separate from this receptor: Because no day 14 peak-response samples were available, the repertoires could be characterized only after the peak T cell response. Conclusions about previously exposed vaccinees are limited because only 5 or 6 AZD1222 recipients were SARS-CoV-2 seropositive at baseline. Reportedly, close to half of the unique spike-specific TCRs recognized epitopes lying outside the regions that are mutated in the B.1.351 and B.1.1.7 variants. In the small 56-69-year group, the increase in depth fell short of significance, most likely because of low power. Participants were mostly white British, with more females than males. The authors suggested clonal diversity may have been underestimated. The whole spike protein was spanned by vaccine-associated CD4 TCRs, and dominant responses were seen in regions 160-218 and 743-854. Spike-specific TCR breadth and depth rose significantly after two AZD1222 doses compared with day 0 and with MenACWY recipients.

The clonotype originates from an adult who received the AZD1222 COVID-19 vaccine. The specimen was peripheral blood, collected 28 days after the second AZD1222 dose. The chain couples TRBV6-6 to TRBJ1-1; TRBD1 aligns with 8 central bases. The DNA reads TGTGCCAGCAGTTACTCGGGACAGGAACGAGCTTTCTTT. Protein translation: CASSYSGQERAFF.